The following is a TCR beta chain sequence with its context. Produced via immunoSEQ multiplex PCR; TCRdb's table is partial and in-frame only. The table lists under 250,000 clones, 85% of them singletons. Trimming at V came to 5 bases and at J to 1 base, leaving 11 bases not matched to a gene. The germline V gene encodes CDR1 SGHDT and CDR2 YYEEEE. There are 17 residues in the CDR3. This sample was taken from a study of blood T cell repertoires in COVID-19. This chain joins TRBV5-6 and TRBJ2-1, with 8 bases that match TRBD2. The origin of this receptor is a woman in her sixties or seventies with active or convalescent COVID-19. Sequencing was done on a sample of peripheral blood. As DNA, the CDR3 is TGTGCCAGCAGACCCGCACCAAGCGGGGGATCCTACAATGAGCAGTTCTTC. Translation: CASRPAPSGGSYNEQFF.